Listed here are 18 T cell receptor beta chains from one sample, sequenced in a study of stem cell transplantation in POMP-related autoinflammatory disease. The protocol was immunoSEQ multiplex PCR, while the TCRdb copy is restricted to in-frame clones and leaves out a portion. The sample records around 32,000 clones, around 90% being singletons. Sequencing used CD4+ T cells from PBMCs, obtained before stem cell transplantation. The receptors here all came from a human donor with POMP-related autoinflammation and immune dysregulation (PRAID).

This clone was picked up one time. The genes are TRBV7-2 and TRBJ2-1, with D perhaps TRBD2 (6 bases). V lost 5 bases to trimming and J lost 4 bases, with 18 bases between them. The CDR3 has 16 amino acids. In germline, CDR1 is SGHTA, CDR2 FQGNSA. The CDR3 nucleotides read TGTGCCAGCAGCCCCTCCGGGCTAGCGAAGTACAATGAGCAGTTCTTC. It translates to CASSPSGLAKYNEQFF.

V and J are TRBV4-1 and TRBJ2-3; 10 positions match TRBD2. Germline V gene data show CDR1 as MGHRA and CDR2 as YSYEKL. With 0 bases clipped from V and 4 bases from J, the junction kept 4 bases outside the gene matches. The CDR3 is made up of 16 amino acids. DNA for the CDR3: TGCGCCAGCAGCCAAGATCCGGGACTAGCGTCAGATACGCAGTATTTT. Its protein product is CASSQDPGLASDTQYF.

This clone has a single count. The chain couples TRBV6-5 to TRBJ1-2; D is possibly TRBD1 (6 bases). Germline values: CDR1 MNHEY, CDR2 SVGAGI. V lost 4 bases, J lost 5 bases, and 14 bases lay in between. CDR3 length: 14 residues. CDR3 amino acids: CASSFDRRYYGYTF. The DNA for the CDR3 is TGTGCCAGCAGTTTCGACAGGCGATATTATGGCTACACCTTC.

The V gene is TRBV7-8, the J gene TRBJ1-6; D is perhaps TRBD1 (5 bases). Germline lookup yields CDR1 SGHVS and CDR2 FQNEAQ. CDR3 length: 17 residues. V was cut by 4 bases and J by 9 bases, with 22 bases left in between. The CDR3 loop reads CASSSHPGAVVPSPLHF. The CDR3 bases are TGTGCCAGCAGCTCCCACCCTGGGGCAGTAGTCCCTTCACCCCTCCACTTT.

V usage is TRBV5-1 and J usage is TRBJ1-3, with D unclear. The CDR3 has 16 residues. V lost 0 bases, J lost 0 bases, and 10 bases lay in between. Per germline, CDR1 SGHRS and CDR2 YFSETQ. The CDR3 region has the DNA TGCGCCAGCAGCTTGGGGCCAGCCAGCTCTGGAAACACCATATATTTT. It specifies CASSLGPASSGNTIYF.

The rearrangement uses TRBV29-1 and TRBJ2-5; the match to TRBD2 covers 15 bases. The CDR3 totals 15 residues. The V gene's germline CDR1 is SQVTM and CDR2 ANQGSEA. Trimming removed 5 bases from V and 5 bases from J; junction bases left unmatched: 6. The DNA for the CDR3 is TGCAGCGTTCTCGGACTAGCGGGAGGGTCGGAGACCCAGTACTTC. Protein: CSVLGLAGGSETQYF.

A few counts support this clone. The chain joins TRBV5-8 to TRBJ1-5; unclear D gene. The CDR3 sequence is 11 residues long. The V gene's germline CDR1 is SGHTS and CDR2 YDEGEE. V shed 0 bases and J shed 6 bases, with 1 base lying between them. Here the CDR3 DNA reads TGTGCCAGCAGCTTGGTTCAGCCCCAGCATTTT. Its translation: CASSLVQPQHF.

This chain uses TRBV5-4 with TRBJ2-3, with D unclear. This CDR3 has 15 residues. The V end was cut by 0 bases, the J end by 2 bases, with 10 bases between. Germline CDR1 SGHNT, CDR2 YYREEE (reference sequence). The CDR3 DNA is TGTGCCAGCAGCTTGGGGGCTCGTGACACAGATACGCAGTATTTT. This gives the protein CASSLGARDTDTQYF.

This clone has just one count. J is TRBJ2-7 and V is TRBV7-2; tentative D call: TRBD2 (5 bases). CDR1 SGHTA and CDR2 FQGNSA come from the germline V gene. The V end was cut by 0 bases, the J end by 1 base, with 10 bases between. This CDR3 has 15 residues. CDR3 sequence: CASSLAGSGSYEQYF. CDR3 bases: TGTGCCAGCAGCTTAGCGGGGAGTGGGTCCTACGAGCAGTACTTC.

As to this clone: The same CDR3 arises from other DNA sequences in this sample as well. V gene TRBV2 combines with J gene TRBJ1-1; D remains unclear. V was trimmed by 4 bases and J by 0 bases, leaving 9 bases between them. The CDR3 is 14 amino acids. Looked up from germline, CDR1 is SNHLY and CDR2 is FYNNEI. CDR3 in amino acids: CASSVRGMNTEAFF. In DNA, the CDR3 is TGTGCCAGCAGTGTTAGAGGGATGAACACTGAAGCTTTCTTT.

The CDR3 region is CSVVKLRGSYEQYF. In nucleotides, the CDR3 is TGCAGCGTTGTTAAACTCAGGGGTAGCTACGAGCAGTACTTC. The gene calls are TRBV29-1 and TRBJ2-7; D perhaps matches TRBD1 (6 bases). V gave up 4 bases and J gave up 3 bases, with 16 bases separating them. CDR1 and CDR2 (germline): SQVTM, ANQGSEA. The CDR3 runs 14 residues.

This chain uses TRBV27 with TRBJ2-6; D is unresolved. This CDR3 contains 15 residues. The germline V and J ends were trimmed by 4 bases and 0 bases, with 7 bases remaining between them. Germline CDR1 and CDR2: MNHEY and SMNVEV (reference sequence). This chain's CDR3 is CASSSPSSGANVLTF. The CDR3 DNA sequence: TGTGCCAGCAGTTCCCCTAGCTCTGGGGCCAACGTCCTGACTTTC. The full variable domain, in which reference TRBV27 and TRBJ2-6 provide the parts outside the CDR3, is EAQVTQNPRYLITVTGKKLTVTCSQNMNHEYMSWYRQDPGLGLRQIYYSMNVEVTDKGDVPEGYKVSRKEKRNFPLILESPSPNQTSLYFCASSSPSSGANVLTFGAGSRLTVL.

In regard to this clone: The junction does not match germline at one end; this may be a read error. The chain carries TRBV9 and TRBJ2-2; perhaps D is TRBD1 or TRBD2 (7 bases each). Looked up from germline, CDR1 is SGDLS and CDR2 is YYNGEE. The CDR3 runs 14 residues. This CDR3 is CASSPRGSGGGLFF. The CDR3 nucleotides read TGTGCCAGCAGCCCCCGCGGATCAGGGGGGGGGCTGTTTTTT.

This clone was seen a single time. DNA of the CDR3: TGTGCCAGCTCAACTATACGGGACAGGGGAGTCAATGAGCAGTTCTTC. Its translation: CASSTIRDRGVNEQFF. The chain couples TRBV18 to TRBJ2-1, with 10 positions matching TRBD1. Germline assignment: CDR1 KGHSH and CDR2 LQKENI. Germline trimming cut 5 bases from V and 6 bases from J; bases unmatched to any gene: 10. This CDR3 is built from 16 residues.

The genes are TRBV28 and TRBJ1-3; no clear D. The CDR3 is 15 amino acids. Germline CDR1 is MDHEN and CDR2 is SYDVKM. Trimming took 6 bases from V and 1 from J, leaving 13 bases between them. The DNA of the CDR3 is TGTGCCAGCAGAACCAACGTTTTATCTGGAAACACCATATATTTT. It yields the protein CASRTNVLSGNTIYF.

This chain joins TRBV28 and TRBJ1-1; D may be TRBD1 (5 bases). Per the germline V gene, CDR1 is MDHEN and CDR2 is SYDVKM. V lost 6 bases, J lost 4 bases, and 12 bases lay in between. The CDR3 length is 13 residues. CDR3 in DNA: TGTGCCAGCAGCCGGTCAGGGAGCACTGAAGCTTTCTTT. It specifies CASSRSGSTEAFF.

This sequence joins TRBV10-1 and TRBJ1-3; the D is unclear. Germline CDR1 WNHNN, CDR2 SYGVQD (reference sequence). There are 15 residues in the CDR3. V lost 5 bases to trimming and J lost 6 bases, with 17 bases between them. CDR3 nucleotide sequence: TGCGCCAGCAGTCCTGACCGGGGAAAGGTAAACACCATATATTTT. Amino acid sequence: CASSPDRGKVNTIYF.

This sequence joins TRBV6-5 and TRBJ2-7; the D is unclear. In germline, CDR1 is MNHEY, CDR2 SVGAGI. This CDR3 has 15 amino acids. V lost 5 bases and J 6 bases, leaving 20 bases between the germline ends. The CDR3 is CASSRRPSPATEQYF. The CDR3 nucleotides are TGTGCCAGCAGTCGCAGACCCAGCCCCGCGACCGAGCAGTACTTC.